This TCR beta chain was identified in a study of T cell responses to AZD1222 COVID-19 vaccine. Study-wide points: At study baseline, merely several AZD1222 recipients were seropositive.

A word on this clone: The antigen is unknown.

The method was immunoSEQ multiplex PCR; TCRdb's version includes in-frame clones alone and lacks a portion of them. The sample consists of about 95,000 clones, about 88% of them appearing once. The V and J ends lost 1 base and 4 bases respectively, with 11 bases between them. The germline gives CDR1 SGHTA, CDR2 FQGNSA. The CDR3 runs to 14 residues. The chain carries TRBV7-2 and TRBJ2-7; D is perhaps TRBD2 (6 bases). The source was peripheral blood, collected on day 0 of AZD1222 vaccination. The clonotype comes from an adult in good health. The CDR3 DNA reads as TGTGCCAGCAGCTTAGATCGGGACTTATACGAGCAGTACTTC. Its translation is CASSLDRDLYEQYF. Full variable domain (missing parts from reference TRBV7-2 and TRBJ2-7): GAGVSQSPSNKVTEKGKDVELRCDPISGHTALYWYRQSLGQGLEFLIYFQGNSAPDKSGLPSDRFSAERTGGSVSTLTIQRTQQEDSAVYLCASSLDRDLYEQYFGPGTRLTVT.